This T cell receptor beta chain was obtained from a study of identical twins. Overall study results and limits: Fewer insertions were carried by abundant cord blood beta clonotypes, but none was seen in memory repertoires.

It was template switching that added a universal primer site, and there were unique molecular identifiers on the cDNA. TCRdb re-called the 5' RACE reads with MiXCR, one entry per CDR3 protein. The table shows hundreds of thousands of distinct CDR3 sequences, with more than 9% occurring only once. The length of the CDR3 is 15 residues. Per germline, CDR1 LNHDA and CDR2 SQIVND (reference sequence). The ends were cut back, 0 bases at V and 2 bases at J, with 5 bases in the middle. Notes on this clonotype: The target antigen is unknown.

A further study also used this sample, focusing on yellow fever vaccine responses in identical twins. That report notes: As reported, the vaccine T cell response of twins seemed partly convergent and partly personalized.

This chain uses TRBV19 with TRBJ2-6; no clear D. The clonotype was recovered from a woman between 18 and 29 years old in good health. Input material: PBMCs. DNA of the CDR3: TGTGCCAGTAGTATAGAAGTAACTGGGGCCAACGTCCTGACTTTC. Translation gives CASSIEVTGANVLTF.